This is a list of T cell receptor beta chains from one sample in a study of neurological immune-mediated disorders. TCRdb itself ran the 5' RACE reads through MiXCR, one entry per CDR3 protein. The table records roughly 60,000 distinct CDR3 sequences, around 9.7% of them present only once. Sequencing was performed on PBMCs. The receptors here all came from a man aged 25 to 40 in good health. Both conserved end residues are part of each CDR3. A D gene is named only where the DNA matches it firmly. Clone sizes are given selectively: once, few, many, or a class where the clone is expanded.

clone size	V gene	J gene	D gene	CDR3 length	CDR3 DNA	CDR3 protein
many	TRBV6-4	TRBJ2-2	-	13	TGTGCCAGCAGTGAAGGGGACACCGGGGAGCTGTTTTTT	CASSEGDTGELFF
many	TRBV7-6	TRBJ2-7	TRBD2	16	TGTGCCAGCAGCCACATTGCTAGCGGGACCACCTTCGAGCAGTACTTC	CASSHIASGTTFEQYF
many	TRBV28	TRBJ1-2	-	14	TGTGCCAGCAGTTTTTCCCACCTTAACTATGGCTACACCTTC	CASSFSHLNYGYTF
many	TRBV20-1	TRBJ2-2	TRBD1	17	TGCAGTGCTAGAGTTTTAGCCGGGACAGGGGGCCCCGGGGAGCTGTTTTTT	CSARVLAGTGGPGELFF
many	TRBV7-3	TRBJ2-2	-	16	TGTGCCAGCAGCCCCTCCGGGGGAATGGACACCGGGGAGCTGTTTTTT	CASSPSGGMDTGELFF
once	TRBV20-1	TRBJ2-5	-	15	TGCAGTGCTACCAAACCGGCTGGAGAACATGAGACCCAGTACTTC	CSATKPAGEHETQYF
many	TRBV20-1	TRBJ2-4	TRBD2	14	TGCCAAATGGCCAGCGGGAGGGCCGGCGGCATTCAGTACTTC	CQMASGRAGGIQYF
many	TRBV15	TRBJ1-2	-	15	TGTGCCACCAGCAGAGATCAGACCCAAACGGATGGCTACACCTTC	CATSRDQTQTDGYTF
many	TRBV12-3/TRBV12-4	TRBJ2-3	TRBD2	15	TGTGCCAGCAGTACTAGCGGATCTAGCACAGATACGCAGTATTTT	CASSTSGSSTDTQYF
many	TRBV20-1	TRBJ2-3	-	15	TGCAGTGCCAGCCCCGGGACGAGGGAGCCAGATACGCAGTATTTT	CSASPGTREPDTQYF
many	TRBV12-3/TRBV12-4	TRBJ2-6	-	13	TGTGCCAGCAGTTTCTCTGGGGCCAACGTCCTGACTTTC	CASSFSGANVLTF
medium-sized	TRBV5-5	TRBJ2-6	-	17	TGTGCCAGCAGCCCCTCCACAGGAAACTCTGGGGCCAACGTCCTGACTTTC	CASSPSTGNSGANVLTF
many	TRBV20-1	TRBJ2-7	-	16	TGCAGTGCTAGAGTGCCCTACTCGCGGGGCTCCTACGAGCAGTACTTC	CSARVPYSRGSYEQYF
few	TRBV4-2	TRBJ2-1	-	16	TGTGCCAGCAGCCAAGATAGTCTAGCTTATCTGGATGAGCAGTTCTTC	CASSQDSLAYLDEQFF
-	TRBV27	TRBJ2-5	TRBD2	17	TGTGCCAGCAGAACGTCCGGACTAGCGGGAGGTCAAGAGACCCAGTACTTC	CASRTSGLAGGQETQYF
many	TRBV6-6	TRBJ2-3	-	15	TGTGCCAGCAGTGACCACTACAGGGGCACAGATACGCAGTATTTT	CASSDHYRGTDTQYF
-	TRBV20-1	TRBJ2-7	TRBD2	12	TGCAGTGCTGAAAGCGGGATCGACGAGCAGTACTTC	CSAESGIDEQYF
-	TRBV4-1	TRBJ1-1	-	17	TGCGCCAGCAGTCAAGGGGGGGAAGCAACCATGAACACTGAAGCTTTCTTT	CASSQGGEATMNTEAFF
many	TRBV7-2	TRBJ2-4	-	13	TGTGCCAGCAGCTTAGGGGGGGCTAACATTCAGTACTTC	CASSLGGANIQYF
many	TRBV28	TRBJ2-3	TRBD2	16	TGTGCCAGCAGTGGACTAGCGGGAGGACCAACAGATACGCAGTATTTT	CASSGLAGGPTDTQYF
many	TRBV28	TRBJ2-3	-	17	TGTGCCAGCAGTCCGCGGGGTGCCCCGGCAGGGAGAGATACGCAGTATTTT	CASSPRGAPAGRDTQYF
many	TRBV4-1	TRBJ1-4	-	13	TGCGCCAGCAGCCAAGATCGGGGTTTCCGACTGTTTTTT	CASSQDRGFRLFF
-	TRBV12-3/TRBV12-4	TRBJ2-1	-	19	TGTGCCTGCAGTTTCCTGGACAGTGTGCTAAGGAGCTCCTACAATGAGCAGTTCTTC	CACSFLDSVLRSSYNEQFF
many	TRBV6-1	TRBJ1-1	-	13	TGTGCCAGCAGTGCCTACAGGAACACTGAAGCTTTCTTT	CASSAYRNTEAFF
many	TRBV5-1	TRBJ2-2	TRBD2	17	TGCGCCAGCAGCCACGGGACTAGCGGGAGCGGTACCGGGGAGCTGTTTTTT	CASSHGTSGSGTGELFF
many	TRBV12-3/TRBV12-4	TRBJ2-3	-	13	TGTGCCAGCAACTTCGGGAGCTCAGATACGCAGTATTTT	CASNFGSSDTQYF
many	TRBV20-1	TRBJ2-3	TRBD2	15	TGCAGTGCCCCCCCTAGCGGAGAAATCACAGATACGCAGTATTTT	CSAPPSGEITDTQYF